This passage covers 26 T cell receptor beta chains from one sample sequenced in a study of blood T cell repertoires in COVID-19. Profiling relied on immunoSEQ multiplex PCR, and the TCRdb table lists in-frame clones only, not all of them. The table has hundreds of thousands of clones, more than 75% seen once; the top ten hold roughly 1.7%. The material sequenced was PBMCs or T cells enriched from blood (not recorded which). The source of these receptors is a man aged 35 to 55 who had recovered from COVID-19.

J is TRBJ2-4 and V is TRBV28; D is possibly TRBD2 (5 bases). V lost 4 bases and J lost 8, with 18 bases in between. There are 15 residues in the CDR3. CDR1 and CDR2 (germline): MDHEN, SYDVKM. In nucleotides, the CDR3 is TGTGCCAGCAGTTCCCCGGGTGGTCGGGATTACATTCAGTACTTC. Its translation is CASSSPGGRDYIQYF.

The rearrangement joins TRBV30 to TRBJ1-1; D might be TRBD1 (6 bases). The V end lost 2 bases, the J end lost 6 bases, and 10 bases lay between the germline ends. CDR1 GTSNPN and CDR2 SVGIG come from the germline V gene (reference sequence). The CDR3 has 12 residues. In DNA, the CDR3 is TGTGCCTGGAGTTTCTCAGGGGCTGAAGCTTTCTTT. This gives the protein CAWSFSGAEAFF.

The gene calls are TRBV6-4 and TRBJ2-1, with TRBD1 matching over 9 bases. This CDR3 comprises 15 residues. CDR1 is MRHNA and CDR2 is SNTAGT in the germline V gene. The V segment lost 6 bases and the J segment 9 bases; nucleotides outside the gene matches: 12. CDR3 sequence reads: CASSQQGALTTEQFF. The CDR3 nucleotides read TGTGCCAGCAGCCAACAGGGGGCACTGACAACTGAGCAGTTCTTC.

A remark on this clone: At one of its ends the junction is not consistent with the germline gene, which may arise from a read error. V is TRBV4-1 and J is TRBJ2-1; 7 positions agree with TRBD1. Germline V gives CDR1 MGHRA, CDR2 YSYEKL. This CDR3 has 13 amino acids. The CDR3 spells CASSQELRGQQLF. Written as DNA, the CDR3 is TGCGCCAGCAGCCAAGAACTTAGGGGGCAACAGCTCTTC.

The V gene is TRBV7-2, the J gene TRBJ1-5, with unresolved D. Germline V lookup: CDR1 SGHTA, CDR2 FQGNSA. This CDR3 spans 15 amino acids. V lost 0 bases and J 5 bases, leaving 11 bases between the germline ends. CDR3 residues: CASSLASGFDQPQHF. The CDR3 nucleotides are TGTGCCAGCAGCTTAGCATCGGGGTTCGATCAGCCCCAGCATTTT.

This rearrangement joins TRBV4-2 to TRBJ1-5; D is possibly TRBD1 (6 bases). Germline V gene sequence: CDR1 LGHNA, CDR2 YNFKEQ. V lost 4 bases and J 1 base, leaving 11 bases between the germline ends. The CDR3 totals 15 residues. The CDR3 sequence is CASSLSQGSNQPQHF. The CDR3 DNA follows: TGTGCCAGCAGCCTAAGCCAGGGGAGCAATCAGCCCCAGCATTTT.

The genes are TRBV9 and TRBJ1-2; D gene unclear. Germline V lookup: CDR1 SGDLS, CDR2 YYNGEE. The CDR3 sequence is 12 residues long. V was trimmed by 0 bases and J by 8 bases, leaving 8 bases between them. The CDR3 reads CASSVGAGGYTF. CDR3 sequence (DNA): TGTGCCAGCAGCGTAGGGGCGGGAGGCTACACCTTC.

CDR3 residues: CASSENLSNQPQHF. CDR3 sequence (DNA): TGTGCCAGCAGTGAAAATCTGAGCAATCAGCCCCAGCATTTT. The chain uses TRBV2 and TRBJ1-5; no reliable D call. This CDR3 region has 14 residues. Trimming took off 2 bases at V and 1 base at J, with 6 bases between the two ends. Germline V CDR1 and CDR2: SNHLY, FYNNEI.

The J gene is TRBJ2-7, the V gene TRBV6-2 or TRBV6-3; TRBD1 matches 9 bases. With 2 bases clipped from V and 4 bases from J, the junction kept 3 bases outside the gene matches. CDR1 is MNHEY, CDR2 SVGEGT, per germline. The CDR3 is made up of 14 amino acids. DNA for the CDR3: TGTGCCAGCAGTTACGGACAGGGGAGTTACGAGCAGTACTTC. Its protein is CASSYGQGSYEQYF.

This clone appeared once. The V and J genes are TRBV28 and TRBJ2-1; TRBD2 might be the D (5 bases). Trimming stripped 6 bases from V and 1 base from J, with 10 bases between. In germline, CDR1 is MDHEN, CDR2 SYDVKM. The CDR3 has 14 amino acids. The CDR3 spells CASSLSESYNEQFF. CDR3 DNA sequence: TGTGCCAGCAGCCTTAGCGAATCCTACAATGAGCAGTTCTTC.

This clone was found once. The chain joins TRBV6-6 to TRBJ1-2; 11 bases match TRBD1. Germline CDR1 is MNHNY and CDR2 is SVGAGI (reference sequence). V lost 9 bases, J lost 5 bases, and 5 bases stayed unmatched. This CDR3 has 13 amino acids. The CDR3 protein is CASTGTGGYGYTF. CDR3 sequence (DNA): TGTGCCAGTACTGGGACAGGGGGGTATGGCTACACCTTC.

The CDR3 spells CASSRDRAYEQYF. The CDR3 DNA sequence: TGTGCCAGCAGCAGGGACAGGGCCTACGAGCAGTACTTC. The V and J genes are TRBV5-4 and TRBJ2-7, with TRBD1 identical over 9 bases. The trim removed 4 bases at V and 2 bases at J, leaving 1 base unmatched. The CDR3 has 13 amino acids. The germline V gene encodes CDR1 SGHNT and CDR2 YYREEE (reference sequence). The full variable domain, its missing parts supplied by reference TRBV5-4 and TRBJ2-7, is ETGVTQSPTHLIKTRGQQVTLRCSSQSGHNTVSWYQQALGQGPQFIFQYYREEENGRGNFPPRFSGLQFPNYSSELNVNALELDDSALYLCASSRDRAYEQYFGPGTRLTVT.

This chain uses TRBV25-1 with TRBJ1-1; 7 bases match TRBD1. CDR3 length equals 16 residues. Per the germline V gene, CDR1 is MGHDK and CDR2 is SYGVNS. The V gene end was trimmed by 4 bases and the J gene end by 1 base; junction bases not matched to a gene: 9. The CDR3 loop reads CASSGTLGQSNTEAFF. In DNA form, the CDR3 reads TGTGCCAGCAGTGGTACCCTGGGACAGTCGAACACTGAAGCTTTCTTT. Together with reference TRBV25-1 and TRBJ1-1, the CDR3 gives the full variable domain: EADIYQTPRYLVIGTGKKITLECSQTMGHDKMYWYQQDPGMELHLIHYSYGVNSTEKGDLSSESTVSRIRTEHFPLTLESARPSHTSQYLCASSGTLGQSNTEAFFGQGTRLTVV.

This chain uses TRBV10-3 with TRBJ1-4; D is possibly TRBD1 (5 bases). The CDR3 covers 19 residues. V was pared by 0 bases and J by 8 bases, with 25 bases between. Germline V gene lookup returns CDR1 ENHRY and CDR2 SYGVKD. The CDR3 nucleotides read TGTGCCATCAGTGAGTCTGGCAGGGCCCGAGTCATTAATTTCGAAAAACTGTTTTTT. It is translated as CAISESGRARVINFEKLFF.

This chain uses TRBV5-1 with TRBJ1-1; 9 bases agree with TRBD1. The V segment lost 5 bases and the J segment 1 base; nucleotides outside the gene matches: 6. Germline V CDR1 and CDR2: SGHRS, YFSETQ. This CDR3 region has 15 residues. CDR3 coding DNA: TGCGCCAGCAGTTCTACGGACAGGGGGAACACTGAAGCTTTCTTT. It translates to CASSSTDRGNTEAFF.

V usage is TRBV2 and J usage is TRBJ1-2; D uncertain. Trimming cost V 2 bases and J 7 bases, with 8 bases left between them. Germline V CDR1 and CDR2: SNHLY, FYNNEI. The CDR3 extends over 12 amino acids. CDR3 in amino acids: CASSELAFGYTF. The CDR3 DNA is TGTGCCAGCAGTGAATTGGCTTTTGGCTACACCTTC. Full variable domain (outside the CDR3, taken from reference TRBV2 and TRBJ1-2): EPEVTQTPSHQVTQMGQEVILRCVPISNHLYFYWYRQILGQKVEFLVSFYNNEISEKSEIFDDQFSVERPDGSNFTLKIRSTKLEDSAMYFCASSELAFGYTFGSGTRLTVV.

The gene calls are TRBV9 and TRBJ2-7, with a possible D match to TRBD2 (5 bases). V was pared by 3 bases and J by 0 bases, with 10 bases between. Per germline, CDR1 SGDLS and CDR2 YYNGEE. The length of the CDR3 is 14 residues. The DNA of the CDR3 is TGTGCCAGCAGCGGCGGGCTCAGCTCCTACGAGCAGTACTTC. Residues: CASSGGLSSYEQYF.

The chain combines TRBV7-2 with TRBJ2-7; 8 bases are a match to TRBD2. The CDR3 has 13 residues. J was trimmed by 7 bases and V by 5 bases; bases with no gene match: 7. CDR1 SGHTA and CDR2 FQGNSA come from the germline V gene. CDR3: CASSATQRGEQYF. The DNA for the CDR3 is TGTGCCAGCAGCGCAACTCAGCGGGGGGAGCAGTACTTC.

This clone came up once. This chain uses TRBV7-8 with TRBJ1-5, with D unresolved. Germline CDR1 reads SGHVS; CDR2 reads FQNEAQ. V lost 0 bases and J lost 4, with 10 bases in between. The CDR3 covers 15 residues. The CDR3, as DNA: TGTGCCAGCAGCTTAGCGACATTTCGGAATCAGCCCCAGCATTTT. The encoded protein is CASSLATFRNQPQHF.

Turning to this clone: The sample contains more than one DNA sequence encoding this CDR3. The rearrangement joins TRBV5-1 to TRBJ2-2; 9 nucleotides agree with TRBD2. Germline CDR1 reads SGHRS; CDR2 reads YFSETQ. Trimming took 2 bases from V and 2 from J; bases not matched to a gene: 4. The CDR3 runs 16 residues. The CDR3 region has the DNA TGCGCCAGCAGCTTAGGGCTAGCGGGAAACACCGGGGAGCTGTTTTTT. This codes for CASSLGLAGNTGELFF. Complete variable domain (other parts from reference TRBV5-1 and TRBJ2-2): KAGVTQTPRYLIKTRGQQVTLSCSPISGHRSVSWYQQTPGQGLQFLFEYFSETQRNKGNFPGRFSGRQFSNSRSEMNVSTLELGDSALYLCASSLGLAGNTGELFFGEGSRLTVL.

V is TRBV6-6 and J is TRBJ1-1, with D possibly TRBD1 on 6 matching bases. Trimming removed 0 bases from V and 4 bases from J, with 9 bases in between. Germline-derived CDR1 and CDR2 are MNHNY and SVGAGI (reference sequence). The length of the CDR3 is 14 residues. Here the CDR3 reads CASSYSQGPTEAFF. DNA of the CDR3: TGTGCCAGCAGTTACTCGCAGGGGCCCACTGAAGCTTTCTTT.

CDR3 amino acids: CASSRTGGGYGYTF. In DNA, the CDR3 is TGTGCCAGCAGCCGGACAGGCGGTGGCTATGGCTACACCTTC. The chain carries TRBV28 and TRBJ1-2, with 7 positions matching TRBD1. After removal of 6 bases from V and 4 bases from J, the junction contained 8 bases not matched to a gene. Germline V lookup: CDR1 MDHEN, CDR2 SYDVKM. The CDR3 is 14 residues long.

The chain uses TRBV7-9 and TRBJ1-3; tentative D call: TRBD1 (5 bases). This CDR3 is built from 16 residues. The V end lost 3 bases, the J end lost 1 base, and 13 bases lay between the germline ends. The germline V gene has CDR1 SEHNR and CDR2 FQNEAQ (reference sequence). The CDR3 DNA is TGTGCCAGCAGCTTCCCGTCCGGGGGATCTGGAAACACCATATATTTT. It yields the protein CASSFPSGGSGNTIYF.

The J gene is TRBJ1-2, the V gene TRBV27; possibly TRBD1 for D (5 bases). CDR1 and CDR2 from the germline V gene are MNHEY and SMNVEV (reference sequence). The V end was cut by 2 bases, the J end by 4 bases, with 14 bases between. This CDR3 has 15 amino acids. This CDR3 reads CASSLTGGPGYGYTF. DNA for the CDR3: TGTGCCAGCAGTTTAACCGGGGGTCCAGGCTATGGCTACACCTTC.

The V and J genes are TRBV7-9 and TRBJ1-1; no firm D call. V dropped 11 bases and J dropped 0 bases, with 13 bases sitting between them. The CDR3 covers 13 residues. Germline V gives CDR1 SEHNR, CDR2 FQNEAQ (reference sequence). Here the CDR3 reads CAGVELMNTEAFF. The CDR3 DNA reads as TGTGCCGGTGTGGAGCTCATGAACACTGAAGCTTTCTTT.

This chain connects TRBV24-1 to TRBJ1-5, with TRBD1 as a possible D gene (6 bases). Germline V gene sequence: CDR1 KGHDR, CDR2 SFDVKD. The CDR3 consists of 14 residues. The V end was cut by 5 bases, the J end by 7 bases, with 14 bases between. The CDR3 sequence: CATSGNRAGQPQHF. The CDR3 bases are TGTGCCACCAGTGGTAACAGGGCAGGGCAGCCCCAGCATTTT.